A selection of T cell receptor beta chains follows, all from one sample in a study of T cell repertoires in cytomegalovirus infection. One entry per CDR3 protein, called by TCRdb with MiXCR from the reads. In the table there are roughly 990,000 distinct CDR3 sequences, approximately 31% of which are singletons. Their specific antigens are unknown. Sequencing was performed on cultured CD8+ T cells from PBMCs, taken from culture after CMV antigen stimulation. These receptors were collected from a human donor in good health (CMV status not recorded). Some clones in this sample may be carry-over from other donors' samples. CDR3s include the opening cysteine and the closing phenylalanine or tryptophan. Fields, in order: V gene, J gene, D gene, clone size, CDR3 protein, CDR3 DNA. The D gene is left open where the match is weak. The size entry is marked missing in some rows and otherwise reads once, few, many or a size class.

>TRBV27|TRBJ1-6|-|few
CASSLSAGRSSPLHF
TGTGCCAGCAGTTTGTCGGCAGGGAGGAGTTCACCCCTCCACTTT
>TRBV6-2/TRBV6-3|TRBJ2-1|-|-
CASSYSKERGSYNEQFF
TGTGCCAGCAGTTACTCTAAGGAGAGGGGTAGCTACAATGAGCAGTTCTTC
>TRBV4-1|TRBJ2-3|TRBD2|-
CASSLRTSGGLTDTQYF
TGCGCCAGCAGCCTCCGGACTAGCGGGGGGCTCACAGATACGCAGTATTTT
>TRBV9|TRBJ1-4|-|few
CASSGGDEKLFF
TGTGCCAGCAGCGGAGGGGACGAAAAACTGTTTTTT
>TRBV12-3/TRBV12-4|TRBJ2-1|TRBD2|-
CASSSWTSGGRHNEQFF
TGTGCCAGCAGTTCCTGGACTAGCGGGGGCCGACACAATGAGCAGTTCTTC
>TRBV7-2|TRBJ1-1|-|few
CASSSLQGSNTEAFF
TGTGCCAGCAGCTCACTACAGGGCTCAAACACTGAAGCTTTCTTT
>TRBV6-5|TRBJ1-6|-|-
CASSPWADSPLHF
TGTGCCAGCAGTCCCTGGGCGGATTCACCCCTCCACTTT
>TRBV5-5|TRBJ2-1|-|-
CASSPWGKGGDNEQFF
TGTGCCAGCAGCCCCTGGGGGAAGGGGGGGGACAATGAGCAGTTCTTC
>TRBV3-1|TRBJ2-1|-|few
CASSQAGGTYNEQFF
TGTGCCAGCAGCCAAGCAGGGGGGACCTACAATGAGCAGTTCTTC
>TRBV4-1|TRBJ2-2|TRBD1|-
CASSQISEQGAAGELFF
TGCGCCAGCAGCCAAATATCCGAACAGGGGGCGGCCGGGGAGCTGTTTTTT
>TRBV6-1|TRBJ1-5|TRBD1|-
CASSKSTGAQPQHF
TGTGCCAGCAGCAAATCGACAGGGGCGCAGCCCCAGCATTTT